These T cell receptor beta chains were read from a single sample in a study of tumor-infiltrating lymphocytes in localized non-small cell lung cancer. Sequencing used immunoSEQ multiplex PCR; TCRdb keeps in-frame clones, though not all of them. This sample yields some 15,000 clones, of which around 84% are seen a single time; about 9.4% belongs to the top ten. The sample consisted of uninvolved lung tissue not adjacent to the tumor. These receptors all stem from a human donor with non-small cell lung cancer. CDR3s include the opening cysteine and the closing phenylalanine or tryptophan. Each record gives: V gene, J gene, D gene, clone size, CDR3 DNA, CDR3 protein. The D gene is left open where the match is weak. Clone sizes are given selectively: once, few, many, or a class where the clone is expanded.

v_call: TRBV5-1; j_call: TRBJ2-7; d_call: .; clone_size: .; cdr3_nt: TGCGCCAGCAGCGTATTCCAGGGTACCTACGAGCAGTACTTC; cdr3_aa: CASSVFQGTYEQYF
v_call: TRBV28; j_call: TRBJ1-1; d_call: .; clone_size: .; cdr3_nt: TGTGCCTCCTCAAGGGGTTTGAACACTGAAGCTTTCTTT; cdr3_aa: CASSRGLNTEAFF
v_call: TRBV25-1; j_call: TRBJ2-2; d_call: .; clone_size: .; cdr3_nt: TGTGCCAGCAGTGACGGGGCCCGTAAAAAGAGCACCGGGGAGCTGTTTTTT; cdr3_aa: CASSDGARKKSTGELFF
v_call: TRBV14; j_call: TRBJ2-5; d_call: .; clone_size: few; cdr3_nt: TGTGCCAGCAGCCGCGGGTCGGGGACTCAAGAGACCCAGTACTTC; cdr3_aa: CASSRGSGTQETQYF
v_call: TRBV7-9; j_call: TRBJ2-2; d_call: TRBD2; clone_size: .; cdr3_nt: TGTGCCAGCAGCCCCCTCGGGCTAGCGGCGAACACCGGGGAGCTGTTTTTT; cdr3_aa: CASSPLGLAANTGELFF
v_call: TRBV5-6; j_call: TRBJ1-1; d_call: TRBD1; clone_size: .; cdr3_nt: TGTGCCAGCAGCTCCCCCGGGACAGCGAACACTGAAGCTTTCTTT; cdr3_aa: CASSSPGTANTEAFF
v_call: TRBV11-2; j_call: TRBJ2-7; d_call: TRBD1; clone_size: .; cdr3_nt: TGTGCCAGCAGCCCCTGGCCCGAGACAGGGAAGAGTATCTACGAGCAGTACTTC; cdr3_aa: CASSPWPETGKSIYEQYF
v_call: TRBV5-4; j_call: TRBJ2-1; d_call: TRBD2; clone_size: .; cdr3_nt: TGTGCCAGCAGAAAAACTAGCGGGGGGCAGGGTGAGCAGTTCTTC; cdr3_aa: CASRKTSGGQGEQFF
v_call: TRBV7-2; j_call: TRBJ1-2; d_call: .; clone_size: .; cdr3_nt: TGTGCCAGCAGCTTATTCTCGGCTTATGGCTACACCTTC; cdr3_aa: CASSLFSAYGYTF
v_call: TRBV11-2; j_call: TRBJ2-7; d_call: TRBD2; clone_size: .; cdr3_nt: TGTGCCAGCAGCTTAGAACTAGCGGGAGCCTACGAGCAGTACTTC; cdr3_aa: CASSLELAGAYEQYF
v_call: TRBV2; j_call: TRBJ2-1; d_call: .; clone_size: .; cdr3_nt: TGTGCCAGCAGTTTCGTGGGGGCTCGGTCCTACAATGAGCAGTTCTTC; cdr3_aa: CASSFVGARSYNEQFF
v_call: TRBV6-1; j_call: TRBJ2-1; d_call: .; clone_size: .; cdr3_nt: TGTGCCAGCAGACCCGGACACTACAATGAGCAGTTCTTC; cdr3_aa: CASRPGHYNEQFF
v_call: TRBV9; j_call: TRBJ1-2; d_call: .; clone_size: .; cdr3_nt: TGTGCCAGCAGCGTAGAGACAGCCCCCTACACCTTC; cdr3_aa: CASSVETAPYTF
v_call: TRBV5-1; j_call: TRBJ1-2; d_call: .; clone_size: .; cdr3_nt: TGCGCCAGCAGAGTTGACAGGCGTCCTAACTATGGCTACACCTTC; cdr3_aa: CASRVDRRPNYGYTF
v_call: TRBV20-1; j_call: TRBJ1-1; d_call: .; clone_size: .; cdr3_nt: TGCAGCGCTGGCTTGGGCCTTGAAGCTTTCTTT; cdr3_aa: CSAGLGLEAFF
v_call: TRBV2; j_call: TRBJ2-2; d_call: .; clone_size: .; cdr3_nt: TGTGCCAGCACCCAAGGCAGGGTTACCGGGGAGCTGTTTTTT; cdr3_aa: CASTQGRVTGELFF
v_call: TRBV5-8; j_call: TRBJ2-7; d_call: TRBD2; clone_size: once; cdr3_nt: TGTGCCAGCAGCTTCAAAAGCGGGAGGGGCTACGAGCAGTACTTC; cdr3_aa: CASSFKSGRGYEQYF
v_call: TRBV9; j_call: TRBJ1-5; d_call: .; clone_size: .; cdr3_nt: TGTGCCAGCAGCGTAGGGTCTGGTCTCAATCAGCCCCAGCATTTT; cdr3_aa: CASSVGSGLNQPQHF
v_call: TRBV2; j_call: TRBJ2-5; d_call: .; clone_size: .; cdr3_nt: TGTGCCAGCAGTTGGCAAGAGACCCAGTACTTC; cdr3_aa: CASSWQETQYF
v_call: TRBV6-1; j_call: TRBJ2-1; d_call: .; clone_size: .; cdr3_nt: TGTGCCAGCAGTGAGTCTCGGACAGCCTGGAGCTCCTACAATGAGCAGTTCTTC; cdr3_aa: CASSESRTAWSSYNEQFF
v_call: TRBV5-1; j_call: TRBJ1-2; d_call: .; clone_size: .; cdr3_nt: TGCGCCAGCAGCTTGGAGGCAGGGATAAACTATGGCTACACCTTC; cdr3_aa: CASSLEAGINYGYTF
v_call: TRBV19; j_call: TRBJ2-3; d_call: TRBD1; clone_size: .; cdr3_nt: TGTGCCAGTAGTCCGGGACAGGGGTTTTTCACAGATACGCAGTATTTT; cdr3_aa: CASSPGQGFFTDTQYF
v_call: TRBV6-4; j_call: TRBJ2-7; d_call: TRBD2; clone_size: .; cdr3_nt: TGTGCCAGCAGTGACCGGCGGACTAGCGGGAGTTTATACGAGCAGCACTTC; cdr3_aa: CASSDRRTSGSLYEQHF
v_call: TRBV15; j_call: TRBJ1-5; d_call: .; clone_size: .; cdr3_nt: TGTGCCACCAGTCCCGGTGACAATCAGCCCCAGCATTTT; cdr3_aa: CATSPGDNQPQHF
v_call: TRBV5-4; j_call: TRBJ2-1; d_call: .; clone_size: .; cdr3_nt: TGTGCCAGCAGCTTAGCGCCCTCCTACAATGAGCAGTTCTTC; cdr3_aa: CASSLAPSYNEQFF
v_call: TRBV7-2; j_call: TRBJ1-2; d_call: .; clone_size: .; cdr3_nt: TGTGCCAGCAGCTTAAGGGGCCGGCAGGTTCCCCATGGCTACACCTTC; cdr3_aa: CASSLRGRQVPHGYTF
v_call: TRBV25-1; j_call: TRBJ2-1; d_call: TRBD2; clone_size: .; cdr3_nt: TGTGCCAGCAGACCGGGGGGAACAGCCTCCTACAATGAGCAGTTCTTC; cdr3_aa: CASRPGGTASYNEQFF
v_call: TRBV5-4; j_call: TRBJ2-2; d_call: .; clone_size: .; cdr3_nt: TGTGCCAGCAGCTCAGCAGGCGGCACCGGGGAGCTGTTTTTT; cdr3_aa: CASSSAGGTGELFF
v_call: TRBV4-1; j_call: TRBJ1-5; d_call: .; clone_size: .; cdr3_nt: TGCGCCAGCAGCCAAGGGAACTTCAATCAGCCCCAGCATTTT; cdr3_aa: CASSQGNFNQPQHF
v_call: TRBV29-1; j_call: TRBJ1-2; d_call: .; clone_size: once; cdr3_nt: TGCAGCGTTGAACAGACCTATGGCTACACCTTC; cdr3_aa: CSVEQTYGYTF
v_call: TRBV4-1; j_call: TRBJ2-7; d_call: TRBD2; clone_size: .; cdr3_nt: TGCGCCAGCAGCCAAGTCCTAGCGGCCTACGAGCAGTACTTC; cdr3_aa: CASSQVLAAYEQYF